This T cell receptor beta chain was sequenced during a study of cytotoxic CD8 clonotypes in ibrutinib-treated CLL. The overall study: The study included 11 to 12 relapsed/refractory and over 14 treatment-naive patients; about 17 had IGHV unmutated disease. General observations from the study: Under treatment, the uncommon public clonotypes either contracted or remained stable. A difference in sampling times existed between sustained-remission and progressing patients.

Extraction of around 2 micrograms of genomic DNA from cryopreserved PBMCs supplied material for TCR beta libraries. Germline CDR1 reads MNHEY; CDR2 reads SVGAGI. V lost 5 bases to trimming and J lost 7 bases; unmatched junction nucleotides: 4. This CDR3 comprises 13 residues. Repertoires were generated with immunoSEQ multiplex PCR, while TCRdb's copy carries only in-frame clones and drops some. The sample shows about 28,000 clones, around 57% of them seen only once. Remarks on this clone: Its antigen is unidentified.

V usage is TRBV6-5 and J usage is TRBJ2-1, with TRBD2 matching over 8 bases. The sample consisted of PBMCs, taken before ibrutinib treatment. The source is a human donor with chronic lymphocytic leukemia. The CDR3, as DNA: TGTGCCAGCAGTACCGGGACTAGTAATGAGCAGTTCTTC. It is translated as CASSTGTSNEQFF.